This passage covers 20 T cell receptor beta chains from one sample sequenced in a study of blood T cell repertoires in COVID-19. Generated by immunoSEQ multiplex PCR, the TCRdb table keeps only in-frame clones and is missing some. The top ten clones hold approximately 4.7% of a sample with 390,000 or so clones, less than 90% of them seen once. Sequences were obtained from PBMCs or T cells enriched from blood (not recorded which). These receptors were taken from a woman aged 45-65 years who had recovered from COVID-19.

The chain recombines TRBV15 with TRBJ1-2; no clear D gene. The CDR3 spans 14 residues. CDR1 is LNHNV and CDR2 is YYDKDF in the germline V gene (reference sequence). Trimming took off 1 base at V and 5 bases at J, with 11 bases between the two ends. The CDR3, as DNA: TGTGCCACCAGCAGAGCTGCGACAACATATGGCTACACCTTC. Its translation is CATSRAATTYGYTF.

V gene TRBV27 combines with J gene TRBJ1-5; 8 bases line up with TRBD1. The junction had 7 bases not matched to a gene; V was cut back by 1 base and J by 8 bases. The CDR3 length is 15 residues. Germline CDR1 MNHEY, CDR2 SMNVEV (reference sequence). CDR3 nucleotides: TGTGCCAGCAGTTTATTACCAGGGGGCGCGGAGCCCCAGCATTTT. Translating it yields CASSLLPGGAEPQHF.

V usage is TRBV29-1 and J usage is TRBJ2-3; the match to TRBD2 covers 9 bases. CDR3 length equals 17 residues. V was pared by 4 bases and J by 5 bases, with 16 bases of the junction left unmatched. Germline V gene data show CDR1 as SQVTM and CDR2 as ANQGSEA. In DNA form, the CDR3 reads TGCAGCGTTGGACTGTTAGAGGGCGGGAGGGCCGGAGATACGCAGTATTTT. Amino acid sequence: CSVGLLEGGRAGDTQYF.

The CDR3, as DNA: TGTGCCAGCACTACCTATCACTATGGCTACACCTTC. Amino acids: CASTTYHYGYTF. V is TRBV2 and J is TRBJ1-2; D unresolved. This CDR3 has 12 amino acids. V gave up 7 bases and J gave up 3 bases, with 9 bases separating them. The germline CDR1 and CDR2 sequences are SNHLY and FYNNEI.

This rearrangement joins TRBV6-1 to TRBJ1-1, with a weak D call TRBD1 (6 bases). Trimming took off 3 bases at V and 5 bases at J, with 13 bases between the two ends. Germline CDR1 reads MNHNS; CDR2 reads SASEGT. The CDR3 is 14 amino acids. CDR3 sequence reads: CASSEGAGRTEAFF. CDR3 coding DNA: TGTGCCAGCAGTGAGGGGGCAGGGCGGACTGAAGCTTTCTTT.

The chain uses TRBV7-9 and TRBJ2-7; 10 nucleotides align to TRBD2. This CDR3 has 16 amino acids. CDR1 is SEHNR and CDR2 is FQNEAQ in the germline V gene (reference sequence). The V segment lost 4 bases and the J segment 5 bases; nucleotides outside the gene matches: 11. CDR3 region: CASSSPLAGEGNEQYF. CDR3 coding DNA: TGTGCCAGCAGCTCCCCCCTAGCGGGAGAAGGAAACGAGCAGTACTTC.

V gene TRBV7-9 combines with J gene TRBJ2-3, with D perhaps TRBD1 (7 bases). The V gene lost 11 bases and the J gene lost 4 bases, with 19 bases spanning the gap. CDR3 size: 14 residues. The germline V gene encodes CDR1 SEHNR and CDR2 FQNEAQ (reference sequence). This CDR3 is CAGQQGRGADTQYF. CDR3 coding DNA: TGTGCCGGCCAGCAGGGCAGGGGGGCAGATACGCAGTATTTT.

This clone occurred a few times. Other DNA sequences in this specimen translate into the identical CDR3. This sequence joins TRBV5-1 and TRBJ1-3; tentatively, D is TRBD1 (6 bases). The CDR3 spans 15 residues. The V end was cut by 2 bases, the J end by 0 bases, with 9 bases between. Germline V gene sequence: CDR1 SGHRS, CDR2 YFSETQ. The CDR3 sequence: CASSLGQSSGNTIYF. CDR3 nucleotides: TGCGCCAGCAGCTTAGGACAGAGCTCTGGAAACACCATATATTTT.

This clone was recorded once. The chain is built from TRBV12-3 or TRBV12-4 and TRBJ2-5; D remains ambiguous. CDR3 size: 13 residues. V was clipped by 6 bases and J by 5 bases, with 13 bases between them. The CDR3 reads CASRSQLLETQYF. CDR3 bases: TGTGCCAGCAGGTCCCAGTTATTGGAGACCCAGTACTTC.

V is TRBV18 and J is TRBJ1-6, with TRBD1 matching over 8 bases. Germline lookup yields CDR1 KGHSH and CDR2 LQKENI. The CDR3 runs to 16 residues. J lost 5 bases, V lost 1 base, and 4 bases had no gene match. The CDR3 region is CASSPQRTGNNSPLHF. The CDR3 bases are TGTGCCAGCTCACCACAACGGACAGGGAATAATTCACCCCTCCACTTT.

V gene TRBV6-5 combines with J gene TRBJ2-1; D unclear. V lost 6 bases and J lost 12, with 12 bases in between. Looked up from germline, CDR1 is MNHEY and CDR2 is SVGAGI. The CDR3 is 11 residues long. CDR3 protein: CASRDVGPQFF. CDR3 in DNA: TGTGCCAGCAGGGATGTGGGCCCGCAGTTCTTC.

The CDR3 region has the DNA TGTGCCACCAGCCCTAAAGTGGGAAACACCATATATTTT. This codes for CATSPKVGNTIYF. The chain employs TRBV15 and TRBJ1-3; D unclear. CDR1 and CDR2 from the germline V gene are LNHNV and YYDKDF (reference sequence). The CDR3 has 13 amino acids. Trimming took off 5 bases at V and 4 bases at J, with 9 bases between the two ends.

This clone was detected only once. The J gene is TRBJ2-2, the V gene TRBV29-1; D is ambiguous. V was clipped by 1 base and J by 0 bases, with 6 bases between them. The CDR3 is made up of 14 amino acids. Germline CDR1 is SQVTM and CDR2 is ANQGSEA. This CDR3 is CSVEGRTNTGELFF. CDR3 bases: TGCAGCGTTGAAGGCAGGACGAACACCGGGGAGCTGTTTTTT.

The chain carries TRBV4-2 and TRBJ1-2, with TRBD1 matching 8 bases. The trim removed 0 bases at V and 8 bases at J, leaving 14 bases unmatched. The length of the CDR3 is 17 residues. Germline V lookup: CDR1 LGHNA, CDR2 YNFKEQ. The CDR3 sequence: CASSQDSTGGALIGYTF. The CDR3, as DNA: TGTGCCAGCAGCCAAGATTCAACAGGGGGAGCCTTAATAGGCTACACCTTC.

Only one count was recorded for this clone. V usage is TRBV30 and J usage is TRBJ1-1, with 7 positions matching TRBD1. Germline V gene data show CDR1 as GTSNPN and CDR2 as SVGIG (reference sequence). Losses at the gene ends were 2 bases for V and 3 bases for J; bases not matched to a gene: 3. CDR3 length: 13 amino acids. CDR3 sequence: CAWSQGTDTEAFF. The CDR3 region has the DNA TGTGCCTGGAGTCAGGGGACAGACACTGAAGCTTTCTTT. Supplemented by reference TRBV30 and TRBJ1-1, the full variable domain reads SQTIHQWPATLVQPVGSPLSLECTVEGTSNPNLYWYRQAAGRGLQLLFYSVGIGQISSEVPQNLSASRPQDRQFILSSKKLLLSDSGFYLCAWSQGTDTEAFFGQGTRLTVV.

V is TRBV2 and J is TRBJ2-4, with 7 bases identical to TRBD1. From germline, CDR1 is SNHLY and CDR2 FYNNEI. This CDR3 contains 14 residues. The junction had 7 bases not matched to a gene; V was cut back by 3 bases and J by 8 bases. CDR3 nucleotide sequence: TGTGCCAGCAGTGAGGACAGGAGTGGGGACATTCAGTACTTC. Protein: CASSEDRSGDIQYF.

Here the CDR3 reads CATSRGPGQRSSGANVLTF. In DNA form, the CDR3 reads TGTGCCACCAGCAGGGGTCCGGGACAGCGCTCCTCTGGGGCCAACGTCCTGACTTTC. This sequence joins TRBV15 and TRBJ2-6; 7 positions match TRBD1. The CDR3 length is 19 residues. The J segment lost 0 bases and the V segment lost 3 bases, leaving 11 bases of the junction unmatched. Germline CDR1 and CDR2: LNHNV and YYDKDF (reference sequence).

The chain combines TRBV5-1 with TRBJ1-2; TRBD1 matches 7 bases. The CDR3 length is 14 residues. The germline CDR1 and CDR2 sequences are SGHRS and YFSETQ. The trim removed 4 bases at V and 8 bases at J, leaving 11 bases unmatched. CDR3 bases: TGCGCCAGCAGCCCCGGGACAGATACCAGGGGCTACACCTTC. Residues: CASSPGTDTRGYTF.

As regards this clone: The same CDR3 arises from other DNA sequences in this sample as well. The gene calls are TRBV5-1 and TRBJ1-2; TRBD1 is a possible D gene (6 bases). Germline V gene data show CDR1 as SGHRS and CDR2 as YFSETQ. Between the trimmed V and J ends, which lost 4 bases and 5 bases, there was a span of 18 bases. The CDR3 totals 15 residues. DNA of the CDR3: TGCGCCAGCAGCCCGGTGGGGGGGGCTGGGTATGGCTACACCTTC. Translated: CASSPVGGAGYGYTF. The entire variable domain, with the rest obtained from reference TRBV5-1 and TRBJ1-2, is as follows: KAGVTQTPRYLIKTRGQQVTLSCSPISGHRSVSWYQQTPGQGLQFLFEYFSETQRNKGNFPGRFSGRQFSNSRSEMNVSTLELGDSALYLCASSPVGGAGYGYTFGSGTRLTVV.

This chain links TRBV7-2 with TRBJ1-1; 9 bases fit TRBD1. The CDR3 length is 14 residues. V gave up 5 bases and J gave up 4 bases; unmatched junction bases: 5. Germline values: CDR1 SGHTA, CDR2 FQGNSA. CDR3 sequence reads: CASSKDRGGTEAFF. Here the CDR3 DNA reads TGTGCCAGCAGCAAGGACAGGGGTGGCACTGAAGCTTTCTTT.